The 6 T cell receptor beta chains below come from one sample, sequenced in a study of T cells in Graves' hyperthyroidism and ophthalmopathy. Amplified TCR beta CDR3 regions came from RNA transcripts. HTBI primers were employed in a first-round RT-PCR of the TCR CDR3. TCRdb redid the calling of the multiplex PCR reads with MiXCR, one entry per CDR3 protein. This sample has approximately 710,000 distinct CDR3 sequences, with approximately 15% found just once. Sequenced: blood. The receptors originated from a man aged 50 to 59 with Graves' hyperthyroidism.

The sample holds many counts of this clonotype. The rearrangement links TRBV27 to TRBJ1-1; no clear D gene. The CDR3 is 13 amino acids. V dropped 2 bases and J dropped 4 bases, with 8 bases sitting between them. Germline V gene sequence: CDR1 MNHEY, CDR2 SMNVEV (reference sequence). The CDR3 DNA reads TGTGCCAGCAGTTTAGGCAGGAGCACTGAAGCTTTCTTT. It encodes CASSLGRSTEAFF.

The chain combines TRBV4-3 with TRBJ2-1; either TRBD1 or TRBD2 may supply D (5 bases each). Germline V lookup: CDR1 LGHNA, CDR2 YSLEER. There are 15 residues in the CDR3. Trimming removed 0 bases at V and 7 bases at J, with 13 bases between. CDR3 loop: CASSQDGREGNEQFF. CDR3 sequence (DNA): TGCGCCAGCAGCCAAGACGGCCGTGAGGGGAATGAGCAGTTCTTC.

This clonotype was seen only a few times. The CDR3 sequence is CASSANTGGGYTF. The CDR3 region has the DNA TGTGCCAGCAGCGCCAATACAGGGGGTGGCTACACCTTC. The rearrangement uses TRBV13 and TRBJ1-2; TRBD1 matches at 8 bases. CDR3 length: 13 residues. V was pared by 5 bases and J by 7 bases, with 6 bases of the junction left unmatched. Germline V gene lookup returns CDR1 PRHDT and CDR2 FYEKMQ (reference sequence).

V gene TRBV7-3 combines with J gene TRBJ2-1; possibly TRBD2 for D (5 bases). The CDR3 loop spans 15 amino acids. Germline V lookup: CDR1 SGHTA, CDR2 FQGTGA. Trimming removed 5 bases from V and 2 bases from J, with 13 bases in between. CDR3 DNA: TGTGCCAGCAGCGTAGATGCGGAGGCCTACAATGAGCAGTTCTTC. This codes for CASSVDAEAYNEQFF.

This clonotype was seen ten or more times. This rearrangement joins TRBV2 to TRBJ2-3; 8 bases fit TRBD2. CDR3 length: 14 amino acids. V dropped 8 bases and J dropped 0; count of bases not matched to a gene: 4. Germline lookup yields CDR1 SNHLY and CDR2 FYNNEI. The CDR3 DNA is TGTGCCAGCTCTCGGGAGGGGAGCACAGATACGCAGTATTTT. Translating it yields CASSREGSTDTQYF.

This clonotype was seen a handful of times. The V call is TRBV19, the J call TRBJ1-2; D uncertain. The CDR3 covers 14 residues. The germline gives CDR1 LNHDA, CDR2 SQIVND (reference sequence). The germline V and J ends were trimmed by 4 bases and 5 bases, with 14 bases remaining between them. The CDR3 bases are TGTGCCAGTAGTAAAAATCGTGATTCTTATGGCTACACCTTC. Translating gives CASSKNRDSYGYTF.